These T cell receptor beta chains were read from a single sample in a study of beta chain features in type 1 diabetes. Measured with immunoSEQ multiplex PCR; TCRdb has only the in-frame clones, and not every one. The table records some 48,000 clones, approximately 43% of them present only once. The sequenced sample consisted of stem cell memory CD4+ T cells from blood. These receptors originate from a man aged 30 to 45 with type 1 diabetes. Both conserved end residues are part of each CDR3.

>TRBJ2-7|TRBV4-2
CASSQIRTSGYEQYF
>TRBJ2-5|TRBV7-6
CASSSPRGTSEETQYF
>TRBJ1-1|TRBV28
CASRPLQGRAFF
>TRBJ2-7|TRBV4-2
CASSQGSLAGDPEQYF
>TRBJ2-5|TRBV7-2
CASRSSQGALEQYF
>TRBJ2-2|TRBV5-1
CASSGGTSTGELFF
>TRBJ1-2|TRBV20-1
CSASSDYGYTF
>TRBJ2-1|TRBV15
CATSRTLAGDSEQFF
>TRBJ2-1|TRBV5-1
CASGPRSYNEQFF
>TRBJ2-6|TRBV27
CASSYLGANVLTF
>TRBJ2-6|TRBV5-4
CASTGGSGANVLTF
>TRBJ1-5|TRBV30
CAWRTGGSNQPQHF
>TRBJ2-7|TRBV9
CASSVDSRPRPGEQYF
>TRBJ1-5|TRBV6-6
CASSYRDRGNQPQHF